This entry is about one TCR beta chain. Its specificity is unknown. This CDR3 is 14 amino acids long. V dropped 7 bases and J dropped 5 bases, with 12 bases sitting between them. The V gene's germline CDR1 is MNHEY and CDR2 SMNVEV (reference sequence). MiXCR, applied by TCRdb to the reads, yields one record per CDR3 protein. The data contain 650,000 to 900,000 distinct CDR3 sequences, 25% to 30% of them singletons. The sample is drawn from a study of T cell repertoires in cytomegalovirus infection. The V and J genes are TRBV27 and TRBJ1-6; D gene ambiguous. The material sequenced was cultured CD8+ T cells from PBMCs, taken from culture after CMV antigen stimulation. This clonotype was sampled from a human donor in good health (CMV status not recorded). Some clones in this sample may be carry-over from other donors' samples. The CDR3 DNA reads TGTGCCAGCAAACCACGGGTGCATAATTCACCCCTCCACTTT. This encodes CASKPRVHNSPLHF.